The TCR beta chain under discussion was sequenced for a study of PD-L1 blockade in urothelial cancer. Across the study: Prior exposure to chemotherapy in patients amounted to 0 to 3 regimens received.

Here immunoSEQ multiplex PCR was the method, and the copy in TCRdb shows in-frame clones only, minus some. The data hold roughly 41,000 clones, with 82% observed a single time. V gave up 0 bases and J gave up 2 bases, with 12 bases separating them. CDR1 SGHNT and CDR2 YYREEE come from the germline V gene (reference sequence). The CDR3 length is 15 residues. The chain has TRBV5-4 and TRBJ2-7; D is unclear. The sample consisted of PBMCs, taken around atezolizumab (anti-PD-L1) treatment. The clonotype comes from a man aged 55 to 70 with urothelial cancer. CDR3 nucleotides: TGTGCCAGCAGCTTGGCTGGTGGCCCCACCTACGAGCAGTACTTC. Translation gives CASSLAGGPTYEQYF.